The 16 T cell receptor beta chains given below trace back to one sample, sequenced in a study of CD8 T cells in ankylosing spondylitis. MiXCR was run by TCRdb on the 5' RACE reads, yielding one entry per CDR3 protein. The profile covers about 280,000 distinct CDR3 sequences, with about 19% appearing a single time and less than 9% taken by the ten largest. Sequenced: blood, either unsorted or a sorted T cell fraction (not recorded which). These receptors all come from a male donor with ankylosing spondylitis or in good health (not recorded which).

The table lists this clonotype with a few counts. The chain is built from TRBV6-5 and TRBJ2-5; 9 positions match TRBD2. Germline V gene lookup returns CDR1 MNHEY and CDR2 SVGAGI. There are 17 residues in the CDR3. Trimming at V came to 4 bases and at J to 3 bases, leaving 12 bases not matched to a gene. The DNA of the CDR3 is TGTGCCAGCAGTTCCGGGACTAGCCTCCCAGGGAAAGAGACCCAGTACTTC. The encoded protein is CASSSGTSLPGKETQYF.

This clonotype was counted only a few times. The V call is TRBV28, the J call TRBJ2-5; perhaps TRBD1 as D (6 bases). CDR1 is MDHEN, CDR2 SYDVKM, per germline. This CDR3 has 15 residues. The V gene lost 5 bases and the J gene lost 4 bases, with 17 bases spanning the gap. CDR3 coding DNA: TGTGCCAGCAGTCCTGGGGCCATACAGGGAGAGACCCAGTACTTC. This encodes CASSPGAIQGETQYF. Looking up the rest from reference TRBV28 and TRBJ2-5 gives the full variable domain: DVKVTQSSRYLVKRTGEKVFLECVQDMDHENMFWYRQDPGLGLRLIYFSYDVKMKEKGDIPEGYSVSREKKERFSLILESASTNQTSMYLCASSPGAIQGETQYFGPGTRLLVL.

This clonotype was counted between two and nine times. J is TRBJ2-3 and V is TRBV5-1; perhaps D is TRBD1 or TRBD2 (5 bases each). V was cut by 0 bases and J by 2 bases, with 13 bases left in between. Germline V gene data show CDR1 as SGHRS and CDR2 as YFSETQ. This CDR3 is 16 amino acids long. CDR3 nucleotide sequence: TGCGCCAGCAGCTTGGCGTGGGGCCGGGACACAGATACGCAGTATTTT. Protein: CASSLAWGRDTDTQYF.

This clonotype has more than one count but fewer than ten. The CDR3 DNA reads TGTGCCAGCAGCTTGGAGGCTCTGGGTTCGGAGACCCAGTACTTC. Its protein product is CASSLEALGSETQYF. This chain joins TRBV5-5 and TRBJ2-5; D not resolved. The CDR3 is made up of 15 amino acids. The germline V gene has CDR1 SGHKS and CDR2 YYEKEE (reference sequence). V shed 0 bases and J shed 5 bases, with 14 bases lying between them.

This clonotype occurred a few times. The chain carries TRBV10-3 and TRBJ2-1; 12 nucleotides agree with TRBD2. V was clipped by 5 bases and J by 9 bases; unmatched bases: 5. CDR1 is ENHRY, CDR2 SYGVKD, per germline. This CDR3 contains 14 residues. DNA of the CDR3: TGTGCCATCAGTCCGGGACTAGCGGGTCTTGAGCAGTTCTTC. It codes for CAISPGLAGLEQFF.

The gene calls are TRBV5-5 and TRBJ1-4, with 8 nucleotides matching TRBD1. V lost 3 bases, J lost 1 base, and 5 bases stayed unmatched. The CDR3 contains 16 residues. The germline V gene has CDR1 SGHKS and CDR2 YYEKEE (reference sequence). The CDR3, as DNA: TGTGCCAGCAGCTCCCTCGGACAGGGAACTAATGAAAAACTGTTTTTT. As protein: CASSSLGQGTNEKLFF.

The J gene is TRBJ1-1, the V gene TRBV10-2; D possibly corresponds to TRBD1 (5 bases). The germline V gene has CDR1 WSHSY and CDR2 SAAADI. The CDR3 is made up of 15 amino acids. V dropped 6 bases and J dropped 1 base, with 15 bases sitting between them. The CDR3: CASRKRGTENTEAFF. CDR3 in DNA: TGCGCCAGCAGAAAAAGAGGGACGGAGAACACTGAAGCTTTCTTT.

This clonotype was recorded a few times. This rearrangement joins TRBV28 to TRBJ2-7, with no clear D. This CDR3 contains 12 residues. Trimming cost V 4 bases and J 6 bases, with 10 bases left between them. The germline V gene has CDR1 MDHEN and CDR2 SYDVKM. The CDR3 region has the DNA TGTGCCAGCAGTTCCACCACGTCCGAGCAGTACGTC. This sequence encodes CASSSTTSEQYV.

This chain connects TRBV27 to TRBJ2-3; the D gene could be TRBD1 or TRBD2 (5 bases each). The CDR3 has 16 residues. Germline assignment: CDR1 MNHEY and CDR2 SMNVEV (reference sequence). V lost 2 bases and J 4 bases, leaving 16 bases between the germline ends. The CDR3 DNA follows: TGTGCCAGCAGTTTAAGGGGACCCCGGGGACCAGATACGCAGTATTTT. It codes for CASSLRGPRGPDTQYF.

This clonotype was detected only once. The V gene is TRBV7-9, the J gene TRBJ1-4; unclear D gene. V dropped 5 bases and J dropped 7 bases, with 11 bases sitting between them. The CDR3 spans 13 residues. Germline values: CDR1 SEHNR, CDR2 FQNEAQ (reference sequence). CDR3 DNA: TGTGCCAGCAGCCCCGTTCTTAGTGAAAAACTGTTTTTT. Its protein product is CASSPVLSEKLFF.

This clonotype was seen ten or more times. The chain links TRBV28 to TRBJ2-5; D tentatively fits TRBD1 or TRBD2 (6 bases each). Trimming shortened V by 5 bases and J by 5 bases, and 12 bases separated the two germline ends. Germline values: CDR1 MDHEN, CDR2 SYDVKM. The CDR3 contains 13 residues. The chain's CDR3 is CASSLQGLETQYF. CDR3 bases: TGTGCCAGCAGTCTACAGGGACTTGAGACCCAGTACTTC.

This clonotype was recorded a few times. CDR3: CASSLGVYNEQFF. Written as DNA, the CDR3 is TGTGCCAGCAGTTTAGGTGTCTACAATGAGCAGTTCTTC. V usage is TRBV27 and J usage is TRBJ2-1; D not resolved. There are 13 residues in the CDR3. Germline loops: CDR1 MNHEY, CDR2 SMNVEV (reference sequence). The V gene lost 2 bases and the J gene lost 3 bases, with 5 bases spanning the gap.

This clonotype was counted a few times. This chain connects TRBV20-1 to TRBJ1-6, with D unresolved. Trimming pared 1 base from V and 0 bases from J, leaving 10 bases between. Germline V gene data show CDR1 as DFQATT and CDR2 as SNEGSKA (reference sequence). CDR3 size: 16 residues. The CDR3 DNA is TGCAGTGCTAGAGTTGGGTCTGGCTCCTATAATTCACCCCTCCACTTT. Its translation: CSARVGSGSYNSPLHF.

This clonotype was seen ten or more times. This chain connects TRBV10-3 to TRBJ2-6, with D possibly being TRBD1 (5 bases). CDR3 length: 16 residues. Germline-derived CDR1 and CDR2 are ENHRY and SYGVKD. V lost 2 bases to trimming and J lost 1 base, with 9 bases between them. CDR3: CAISEPRDSGANVLTF. DNA of the CDR3: TGTGCCATCAGTGAGCCCAGGGATTCTGGGGCCAACGTCCTGACTTTC.

This clonotype was detected many times. The chain uses TRBV5-1 and TRBJ1-4; 9 bases match TRBD1. There are 16 residues in the CDR3. Per germline, CDR1 SGHRS and CDR2 YFSETQ. J gave up 5 bases and V 4 bases, and 9 bases lay outside the gene matches. The CDR3 DNA reads as TGCGCCAGCAGCATAGGGACAGGGAATTCCAATGAAAAACTGTTTTTT. Encoded protein: CASSIGTGNSNEKLFF.

J is TRBJ1-5 and V is TRBV19, with 8 bases that match TRBD1. V was pared by 9 bases and J by 3 bases, with 10 bases of the junction left unmatched. Germline CDR1 reads LNHDA; CDR2 reads SQIVND (reference sequence). This CDR3 has 15 amino acids. CDR3 loop: CASAGGPTVNQPQHF. DNA of the CDR3: TGTGCCAGCGCAGGGGGCCCGACCGTCAATCAGCCCCAGCATTTT.